The 4 T cell receptor beta chains listed next were all sequenced from one sample in a study of shared clonotypes between healthy human individuals (TCRdb year 2020). Libraries were constructed by the immunoSEQ multiplex PCR assay. TCRdb's version of the immuneACCESS table is confined to in-frame rearrangements and falls short of the full clone set. An unresolved V gene accounts for under half of the shortfall where checked; the remainder is of unknown origin. Present in this sample are 2 million to 2.5 million clones, roughly 92% of which were seen just once. The top ten hold approximately 0.41% of the sample. The specimen sequenced was naive CD4+ T cells from PBMCs. The intended sense of this specimen's cell subset or site label: CD45RA+ positively selected. The source of these receptors is a man younger than 30 in good health. Some clones in this sample may be carry-over from other donors' samples.

The rearrangement links TRBV18 to TRBJ1-4; D remains unclear. V was clipped by 4 bases and J by 1 base, with 13 bases between them. CDR3 length equals 16 residues. CDR1 is KGHSH and CDR2 is LQKENI in the germline V gene. CDR3 sequence reads: CASSLSSLKTNEKLFF. The CDR3 bases are TGTGCCAGCTCACTGTCATCGTTAAAAACTAATGAAAAACTGTTTTTT.

The CDR3 protein is CASSYPDEVGDNYNEQFF. CDR3 DNA: TGTGCCAGCAGTTACCCGGACGAGGTGGGGGACAATTACAATGAGCAGTTCTTC. This chain links TRBV6-7 with TRBJ2-1; maybe TRBD1 (6 bases). TRBV6-7 is an open reading frame, and its role is uncertain. This CDR3 has 18 residues. V was cut by 2 bases and J by 4 bases, with 21 bases left in between.

A single count supports this clone. The rearrangement uses TRBV6-4 and TRBJ2-1, with 8 bases lining up with TRBD2. Germline CDR1 is MRHNA and CDR2 is SNTAGT. The CDR3 spans 17 residues. Unmatched junction bases numbered 9, after V lost 5 bases and J lost 0 bases. CDR3 sequence: CASSSGLAPSSYNEQFF. The CDR3 nucleotides read TGTGCCAGCAGTTCCGGACTAGCCCCGAGCTCCTACAATGAGCAGTTCTTC.

The chain recombines TRBV19 with TRBJ2-6; unclear D gene. The CDR3 covers 15 residues. The germline V and J ends were trimmed by 0 bases and 3 bases, with 6 bases remaining between them. Germline loops: CDR1 LNHDA, CDR2 SQIVND (reference sequence). The DNA for the CDR3 is TGTGCCAGTAGTATAGATGGGGTTGGGGCCAACGTCCTGACTTTC. Residues: CASSIDGVGANVLTF.